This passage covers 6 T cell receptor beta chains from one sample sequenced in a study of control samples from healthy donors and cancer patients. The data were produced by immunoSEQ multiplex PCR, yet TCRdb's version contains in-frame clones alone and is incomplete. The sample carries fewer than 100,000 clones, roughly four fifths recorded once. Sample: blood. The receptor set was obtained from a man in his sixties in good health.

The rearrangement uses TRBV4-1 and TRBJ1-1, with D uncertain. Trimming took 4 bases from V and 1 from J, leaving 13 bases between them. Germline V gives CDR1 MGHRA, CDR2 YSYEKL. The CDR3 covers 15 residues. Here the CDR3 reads CASSLPDGGNTEAFF. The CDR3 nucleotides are TGCGCCAGCAGCCTACCCGACGGAGGGAACACTGAAGCTTTCTTT.

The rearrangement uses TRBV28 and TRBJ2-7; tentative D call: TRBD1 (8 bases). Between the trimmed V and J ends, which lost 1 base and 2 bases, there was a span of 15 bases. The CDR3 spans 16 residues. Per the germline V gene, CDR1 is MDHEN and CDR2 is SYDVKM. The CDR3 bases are TGTGCCAGCAGTTTATCCCGACAGGGGAGGGCCTACGAGCAGTACTTC. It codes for CASSLSRQGRAYEQYF.

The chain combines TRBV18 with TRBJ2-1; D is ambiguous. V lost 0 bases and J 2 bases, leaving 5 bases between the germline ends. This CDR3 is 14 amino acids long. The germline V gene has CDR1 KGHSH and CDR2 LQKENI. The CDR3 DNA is TGTGCCAGCTCACCACCGGGGACCTACAATGAGCAGTTCTTC. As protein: CASSPPGTYNEQFF.

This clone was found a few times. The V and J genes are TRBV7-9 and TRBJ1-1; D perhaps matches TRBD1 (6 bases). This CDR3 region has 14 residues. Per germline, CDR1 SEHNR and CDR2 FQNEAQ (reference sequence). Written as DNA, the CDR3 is TGTGCGGGCCAGAAGGGGGGCGTGAACACTGAAGCTTTCTTT. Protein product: CAGQKGGVNTEAFF.

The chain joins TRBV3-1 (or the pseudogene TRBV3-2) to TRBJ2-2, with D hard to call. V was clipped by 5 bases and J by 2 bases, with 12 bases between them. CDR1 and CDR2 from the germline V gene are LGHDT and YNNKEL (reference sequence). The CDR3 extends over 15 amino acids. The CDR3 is CASSVGWINTGELFF. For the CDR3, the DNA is TGTGCCAGCAGCGTGGGGTGGATCAACACCGGGGAGCTGTTTTTT.

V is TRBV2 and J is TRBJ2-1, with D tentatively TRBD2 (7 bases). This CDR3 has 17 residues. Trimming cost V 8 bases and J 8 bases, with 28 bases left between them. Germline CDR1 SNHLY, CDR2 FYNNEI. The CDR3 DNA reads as TGTGCCAGCTCCGGGACCCTTGGGGGGGGGCGACGTGATGAGCAGTTCTTC. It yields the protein CASSGTLGGGRRDEQFF.